Listed below are T cell receptor beta chains from one sample, sequenced in a study of CD8+ T cells in alopecia areata. The protocol was immunoSEQ multiplex PCR, while the TCRdb copy is restricted to in-frame clones and leaves out a portion. The sample contains some 110,000 clones, about 60% of which appear only once. Sequencing used CD4+ T cells sorted from blood. Every receptor here comes from a human donor in good health. The CDR3 runs from the conserved cysteine through the conserved F or W. Each record gives: J gene, V gene, CDR3 protein.

j_gene: TRBJ2-5; v_gene: TRBV5-4; CDR3aa: CASRRPGGETQYF
j_gene: TRBJ2-7; v_gene: TRBV7-2; CDR3aa: CASSSTELGSYEQYF
j_gene: TRBJ2-7; v_gene: TRBV30; CDR3aa: CAWSASGAHEQYF
j_gene: TRBJ1-1; v_gene: TRBV25-1; CDR3aa: CASSPWGQLNTEAFF
j_gene: TRBJ1-1; v_gene: TRBV5-6; CDR3aa: CASSPDRRNTEAFF
j_gene: TRBJ2-7; v_gene: TRBV5-1; CDR3aa: CASSRQGDLTYEQYF
j_gene: TRBJ2-1; v_gene: TRBV2; CDR3aa: CASSEQAGAGNEQFF
j_gene: TRBJ2-3; v_gene: TRBV2; CDR3aa: CASSGDWLAGDTDTQYF
j_gene: TRBJ2-7; v_gene: TRBV29-1; CDR3aa: CSVRGLGEGLQYF
j_gene: TRBJ1-6; v_gene: TRBV19; CDR3aa: CASSRTGTNSPLHF
j_gene: TRBJ2-1; v_gene: TRBV2; CDR3aa: CASRGPRPGEFF
j_gene: TRBJ1-2; v_gene: TRBV28; CDR3aa: CASSSDYGYTF
j_gene: TRBJ1-2; v_gene: TRBV9; CDR3aa: CASSPNSNYGYTF
j_gene: TRBJ1-2; v_gene: TRBV5-1; CDR3aa: CASSLFTDANGYTF